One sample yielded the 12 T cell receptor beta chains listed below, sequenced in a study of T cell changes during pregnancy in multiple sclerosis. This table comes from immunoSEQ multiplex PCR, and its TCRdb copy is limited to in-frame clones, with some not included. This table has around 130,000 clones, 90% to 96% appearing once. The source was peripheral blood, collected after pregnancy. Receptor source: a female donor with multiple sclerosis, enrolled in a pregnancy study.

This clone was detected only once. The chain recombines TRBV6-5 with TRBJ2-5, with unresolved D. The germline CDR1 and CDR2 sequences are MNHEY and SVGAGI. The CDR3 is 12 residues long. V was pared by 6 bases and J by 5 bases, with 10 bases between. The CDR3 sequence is CASSTLGETQYF. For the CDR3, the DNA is TGTGCCAGCAGCACCCTCGGGGAGACCCAGTACTTC.

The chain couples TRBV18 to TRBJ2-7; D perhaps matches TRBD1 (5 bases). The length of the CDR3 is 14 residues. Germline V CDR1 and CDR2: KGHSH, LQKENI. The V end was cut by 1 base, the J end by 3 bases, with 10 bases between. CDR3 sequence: CASSPQGHNYEQYF. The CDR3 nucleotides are TGTGCCAGCTCACCACAGGGGCATAACTACGAGCAGTACTTC.

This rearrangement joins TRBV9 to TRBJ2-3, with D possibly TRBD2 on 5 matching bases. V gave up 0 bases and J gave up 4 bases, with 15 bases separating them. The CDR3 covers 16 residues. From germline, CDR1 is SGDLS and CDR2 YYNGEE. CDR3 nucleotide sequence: TGTGCCAGCAGCGTAGAGGCTGGAGGCCACCCAGATACGCAGTATTTT. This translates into CASSVEAGGHPDTQYF.

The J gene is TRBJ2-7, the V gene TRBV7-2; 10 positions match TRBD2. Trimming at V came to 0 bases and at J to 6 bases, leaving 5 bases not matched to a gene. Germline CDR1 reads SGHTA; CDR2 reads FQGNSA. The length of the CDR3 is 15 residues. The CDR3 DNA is TGTGCCAGCAGCTTAGCGACTAGCGGGCTCGGCGAGCAGTACTTC. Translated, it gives CASSLATSGLGEQYF.

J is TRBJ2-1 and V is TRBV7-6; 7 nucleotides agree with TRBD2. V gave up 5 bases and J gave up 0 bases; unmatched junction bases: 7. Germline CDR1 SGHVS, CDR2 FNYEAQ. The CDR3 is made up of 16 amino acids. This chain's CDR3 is CASSRPGGSSYNEQFF. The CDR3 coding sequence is TGTGCCAGCAGCCGACCTGGCGGGAGCTCCTACAATGAGCAGTTCTTC. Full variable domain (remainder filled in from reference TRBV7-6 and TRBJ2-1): GAGVSQSPRYKVTKRGQDVALRCDPISGHVSLYWYRQALGQGPEFLTYFNYEAQQDKSGLPNDRFSAERPEGSISTLTIQRTEQRDSAMYRCASSRPGGSSYNEQFFGPGTRLTVL.

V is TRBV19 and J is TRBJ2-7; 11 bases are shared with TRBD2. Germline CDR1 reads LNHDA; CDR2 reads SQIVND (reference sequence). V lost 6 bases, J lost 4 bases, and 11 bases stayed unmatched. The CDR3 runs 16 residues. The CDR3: CASRLAGDSRAYEQYF. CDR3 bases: TGTGCCAGTAGACTAGCGGGAGACAGTCGGGCGTACGAGCAGTACTTC. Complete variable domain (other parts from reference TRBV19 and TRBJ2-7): DGGITQSPKYLFRKEGQNVTLSCEQNLNHDAMYWYRQDPGQGLRLIYYSQIVNDFQKGDIAEGYSVSREKKESFPLTVTSAQKNPTAFYLCASRLAGDSRAYEQYFGPGTRLTVT.

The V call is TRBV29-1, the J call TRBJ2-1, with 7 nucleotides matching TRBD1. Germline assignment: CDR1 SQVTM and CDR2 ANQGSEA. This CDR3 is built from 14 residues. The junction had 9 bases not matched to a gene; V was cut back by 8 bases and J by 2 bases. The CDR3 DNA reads TGCAGCACAAGACAGGGATTCCCCTACAATGAGCAGTTCTTC. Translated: CSTRQGFPYNEQFF.

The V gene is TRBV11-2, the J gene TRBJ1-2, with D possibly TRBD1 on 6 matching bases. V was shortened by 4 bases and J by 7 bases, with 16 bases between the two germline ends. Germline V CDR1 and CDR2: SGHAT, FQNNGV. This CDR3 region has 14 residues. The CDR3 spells CASSYGTPIGGYTF. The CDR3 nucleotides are TGTGCCAGCAGCTACGGGACACCGATCGGTGGCTACACCTTC. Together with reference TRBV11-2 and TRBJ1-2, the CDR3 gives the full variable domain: EAGVAQSPRYKIIEKRQSVAFWCNPISGHATLYWYQQILGQGPKLLIQFQNNGVVDDSQLPKDRFSAERLKGVDSTLKIQPAKLEDSAVYLCASSYGTPIGGYTFGSGTRLTVV.

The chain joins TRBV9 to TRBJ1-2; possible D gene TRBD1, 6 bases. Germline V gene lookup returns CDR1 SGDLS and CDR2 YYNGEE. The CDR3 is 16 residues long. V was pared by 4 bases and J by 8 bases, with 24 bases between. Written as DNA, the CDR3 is TGTGCCAGCAGCCCAGTACCAAAAGGACAGACGTTAGGCTACACCTTC. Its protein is CASSPVPKGQTLGYTF.

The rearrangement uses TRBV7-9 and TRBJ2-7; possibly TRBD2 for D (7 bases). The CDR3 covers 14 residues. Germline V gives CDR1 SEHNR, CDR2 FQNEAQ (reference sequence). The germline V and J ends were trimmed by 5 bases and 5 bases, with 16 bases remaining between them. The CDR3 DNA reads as TGTGCCAGCAGCGACAGGTCGGGGGGCCACGAGCAGTACTTC. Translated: CASSDRSGGHEQYF.

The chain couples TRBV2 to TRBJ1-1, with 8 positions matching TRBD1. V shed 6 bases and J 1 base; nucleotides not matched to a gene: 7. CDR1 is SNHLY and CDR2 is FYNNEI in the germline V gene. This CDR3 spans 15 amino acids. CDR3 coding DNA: TGTGCCAGCAGCTACCGACAGGGGACGAACACTGAAGCTTTCTTT. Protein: CASSYRQGTNTEAFF.

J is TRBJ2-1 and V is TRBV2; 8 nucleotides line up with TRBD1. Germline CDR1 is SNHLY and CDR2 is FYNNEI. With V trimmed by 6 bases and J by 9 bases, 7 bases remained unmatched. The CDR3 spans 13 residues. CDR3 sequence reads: CASRGTGWAEQFF. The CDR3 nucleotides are TGTGCCAGCAGGGGGACAGGCTGGGCTGAGCAGTTCTTC.